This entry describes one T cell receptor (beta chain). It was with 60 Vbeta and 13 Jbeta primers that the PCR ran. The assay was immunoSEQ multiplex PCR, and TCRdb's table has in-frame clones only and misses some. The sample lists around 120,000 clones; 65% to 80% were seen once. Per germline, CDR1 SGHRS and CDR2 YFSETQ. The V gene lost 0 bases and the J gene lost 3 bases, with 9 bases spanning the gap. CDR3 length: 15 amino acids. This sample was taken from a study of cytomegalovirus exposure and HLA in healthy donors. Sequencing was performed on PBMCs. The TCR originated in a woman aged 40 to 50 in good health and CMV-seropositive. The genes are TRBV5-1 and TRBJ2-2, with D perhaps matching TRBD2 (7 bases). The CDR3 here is CASSLDGGHTGELFF. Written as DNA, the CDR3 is TGCGCCAGCAGCTTGGACGGGGGGCACACCGGGGAGCTGTTTTTT.